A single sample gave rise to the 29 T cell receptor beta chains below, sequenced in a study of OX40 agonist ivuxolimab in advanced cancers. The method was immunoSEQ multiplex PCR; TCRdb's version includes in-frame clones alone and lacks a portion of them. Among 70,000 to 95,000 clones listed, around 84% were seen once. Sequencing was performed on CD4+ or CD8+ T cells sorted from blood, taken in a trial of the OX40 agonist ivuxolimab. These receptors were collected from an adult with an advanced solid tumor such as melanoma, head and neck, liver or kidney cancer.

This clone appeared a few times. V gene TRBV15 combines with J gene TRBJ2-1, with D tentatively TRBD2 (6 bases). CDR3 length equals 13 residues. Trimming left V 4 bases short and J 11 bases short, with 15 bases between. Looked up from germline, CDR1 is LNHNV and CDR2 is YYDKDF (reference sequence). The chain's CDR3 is CATSIFRDSKQFF. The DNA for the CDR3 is TGTGCCACCAGCATATTCAGGGACTCTAAGCAGTTCTTC.

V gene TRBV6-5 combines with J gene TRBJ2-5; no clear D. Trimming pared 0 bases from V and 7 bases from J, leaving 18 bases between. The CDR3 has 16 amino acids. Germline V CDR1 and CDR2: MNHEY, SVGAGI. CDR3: CASSYSLGSTAGTQYF. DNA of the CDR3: TGTGCCAGCAGTTACTCCCTCGGGTCCACCGCCGGGACCCAGTACTTC.

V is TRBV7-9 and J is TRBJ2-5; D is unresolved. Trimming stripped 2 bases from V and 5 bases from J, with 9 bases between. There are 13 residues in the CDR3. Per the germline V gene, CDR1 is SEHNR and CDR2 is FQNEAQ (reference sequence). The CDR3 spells CASSLPQLETQYF. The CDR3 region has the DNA TGTGCCAGCAGCTTACCACAGTTGGAGACCCAGTACTTC.

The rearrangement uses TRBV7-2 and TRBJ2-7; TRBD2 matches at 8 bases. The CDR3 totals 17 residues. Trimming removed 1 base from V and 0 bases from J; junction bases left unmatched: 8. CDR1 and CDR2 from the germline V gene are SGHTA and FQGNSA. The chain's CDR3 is CASSLGGSGTSSYEQYF. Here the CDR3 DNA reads TGTGCCAGCAGCTTAGGAGGTAGCGGGACCAGCTCCTACGAGCAGTACTTC.

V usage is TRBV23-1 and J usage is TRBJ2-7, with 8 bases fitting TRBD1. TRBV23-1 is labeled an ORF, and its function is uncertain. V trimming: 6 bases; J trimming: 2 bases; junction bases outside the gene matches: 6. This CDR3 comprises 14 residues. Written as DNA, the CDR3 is TGCGCCAGCAGCTTGACAGGGGCAGCCTACGAGCAGTACGTC. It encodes CASSLTGAAYEQYV.

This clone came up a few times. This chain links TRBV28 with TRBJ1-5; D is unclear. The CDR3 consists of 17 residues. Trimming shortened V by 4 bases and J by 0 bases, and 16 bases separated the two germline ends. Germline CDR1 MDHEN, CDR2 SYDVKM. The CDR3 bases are TGTGCCAGCAGTTCCACGCCCATGCGCTATAGCAATCAGCCCCAGCATTTT. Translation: CASSSTPMRYSNQPQHF.

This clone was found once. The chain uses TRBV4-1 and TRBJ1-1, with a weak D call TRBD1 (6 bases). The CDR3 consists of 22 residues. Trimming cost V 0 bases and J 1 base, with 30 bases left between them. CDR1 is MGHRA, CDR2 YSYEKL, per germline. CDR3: CASSQDRGSSFVGRGRNTEAFF. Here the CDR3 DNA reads TGCGCCAGCAGCCAAGATCGGGGGTCGAGTTTCGTTGGCAGGGGTCGGAACACTGAAGCTTTCTTT.

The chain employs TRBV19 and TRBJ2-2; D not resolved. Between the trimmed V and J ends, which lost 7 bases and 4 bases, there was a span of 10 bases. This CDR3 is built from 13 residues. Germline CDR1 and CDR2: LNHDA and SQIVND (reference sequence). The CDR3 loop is CASTPTGTGELFF. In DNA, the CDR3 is TGTGCCAGTACCCCGACTGGCACCGGGGAGCTGTTTTTT.

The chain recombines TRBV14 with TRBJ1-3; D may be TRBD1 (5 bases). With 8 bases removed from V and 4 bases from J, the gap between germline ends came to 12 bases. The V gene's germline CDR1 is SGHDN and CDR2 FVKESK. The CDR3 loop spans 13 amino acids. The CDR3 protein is CASSQGPGNTIYF. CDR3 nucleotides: TGTGCCAGCTCCCAGGGCCCGGGAAACACCATATATTTT. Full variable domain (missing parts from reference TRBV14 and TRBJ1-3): EAGVTQFPSHSVIEKGQTVTLRCDPISGHDNLYWYRRVMGKEIKFLLHFVKESKQDESGMPNNRFLAERTGGTYSTLKVQPAELEDSGVYFCASSQGPGNTIYFGEGSWLTVV.

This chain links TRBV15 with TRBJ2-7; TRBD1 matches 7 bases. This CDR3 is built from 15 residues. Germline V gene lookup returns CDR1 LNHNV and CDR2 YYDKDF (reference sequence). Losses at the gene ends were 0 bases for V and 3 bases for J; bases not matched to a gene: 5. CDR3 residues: CATSREATGNYEQYF. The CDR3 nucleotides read TGTGCCACCAGCAGAGAGGCGACAGGGAACTACGAGCAGTACTTC.

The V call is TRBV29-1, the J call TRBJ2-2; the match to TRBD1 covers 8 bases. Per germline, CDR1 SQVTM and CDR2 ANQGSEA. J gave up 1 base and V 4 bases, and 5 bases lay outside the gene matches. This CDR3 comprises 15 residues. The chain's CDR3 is CSVVRTGLNTGELFF. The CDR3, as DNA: TGCAGCGTTGTAAGGACAGGGCTGAACACCGGGGAGCTGTTTTTT.

In DNA form, the CDR3 reads TGTGCCAGCAGAATCGCAGGCGGTACAGCCGAGCAGTACTTC. Translated: CASRIAGGTAEQYF. The chain uses TRBV6-5 and TRBJ2-7; D remains unclear. The CDR3 contains 14 residues. The V gene lost 6 bases and the J gene lost 6 bases, with 18 bases spanning the gap. Looked up from germline, CDR1 is MNHEY and CDR2 is SVGAGI.

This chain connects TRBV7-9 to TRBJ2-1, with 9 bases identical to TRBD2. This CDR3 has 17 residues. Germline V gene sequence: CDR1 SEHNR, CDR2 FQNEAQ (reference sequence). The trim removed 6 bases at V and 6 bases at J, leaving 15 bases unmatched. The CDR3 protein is CASSPYYASGASNEQFF. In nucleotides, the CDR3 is TGTGCCAGCAGTCCATACTACGCTAGCGGGGCTTCCAATGAGCAGTTCTTC.

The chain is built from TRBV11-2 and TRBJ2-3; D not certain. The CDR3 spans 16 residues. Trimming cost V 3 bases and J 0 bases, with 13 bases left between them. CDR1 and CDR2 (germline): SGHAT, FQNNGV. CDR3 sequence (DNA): TGTGCCAGCAGCTTCCTCAGGCCGACTAGCACAGATACGCAGTATTTT. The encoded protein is CASSFLRPTSTDTQYF.

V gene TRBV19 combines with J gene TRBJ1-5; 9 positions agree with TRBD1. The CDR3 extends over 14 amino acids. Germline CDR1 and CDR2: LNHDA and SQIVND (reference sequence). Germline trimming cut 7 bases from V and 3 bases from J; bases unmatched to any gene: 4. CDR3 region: CASTRTGANQPQHF. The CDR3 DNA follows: TGTGCCAGTACCAGGACAGGGGCCAATCAGCCCCAGCATTTT. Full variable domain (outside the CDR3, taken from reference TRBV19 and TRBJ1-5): DGGITQSPKYLFRKEGQNVTLSCEQNLNHDAMYWYRQDPGQGLRLIYYSQIVNDFQKGDIAEGYSVSREKKESFPLTVTSAQKNPTAFYLCASTRTGANQPQHFGDGTRLSIL.

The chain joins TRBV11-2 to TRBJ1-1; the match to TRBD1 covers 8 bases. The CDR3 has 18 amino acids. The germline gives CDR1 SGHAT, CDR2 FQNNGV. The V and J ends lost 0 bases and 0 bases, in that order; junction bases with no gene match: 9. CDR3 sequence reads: CASSLDGTGANVNTEAFF. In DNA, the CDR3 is TGTGCCAGCAGCTTAGACGGGACAGGAGCTAATGTGAACACTGAAGCTTTCTTT.

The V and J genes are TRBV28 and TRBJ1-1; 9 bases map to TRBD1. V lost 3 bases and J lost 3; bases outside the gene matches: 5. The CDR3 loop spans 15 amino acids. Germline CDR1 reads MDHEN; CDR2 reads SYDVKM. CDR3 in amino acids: CASSLARDRDTEAFF. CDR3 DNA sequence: TGTGCCAGCAGTTTGGCCCGGGACAGGGACACTGAAGCTTTCTTT. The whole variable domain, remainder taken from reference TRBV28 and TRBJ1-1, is DVKVTQSSRYLVKRTGEKVFLECVQDMDHENMFWYRQDPGLGLRLIYFSYDVKMKEKGDIPEGYSVSREKKERFSLILESASTNQTSMYLCASSLARDRDTEAFFGQGTRLTVV.

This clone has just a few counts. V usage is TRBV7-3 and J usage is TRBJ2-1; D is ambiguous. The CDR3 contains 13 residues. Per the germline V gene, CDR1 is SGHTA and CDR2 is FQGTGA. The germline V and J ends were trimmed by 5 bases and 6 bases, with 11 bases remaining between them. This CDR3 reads CASSLPPANEQFF. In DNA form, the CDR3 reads TGTGCCAGCAGCCTCCCTCCGGCCAATGAGCAGTTCTTC.

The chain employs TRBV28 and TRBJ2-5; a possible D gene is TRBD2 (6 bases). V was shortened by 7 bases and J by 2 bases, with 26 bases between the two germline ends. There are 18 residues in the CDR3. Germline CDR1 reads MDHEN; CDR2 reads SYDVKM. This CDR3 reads CASKSSAGGVKIQETQYF. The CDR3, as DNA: TGTGCCAGCAAGTCCTCGGCAGGAGGGGTTAAAATTCAAGAGACCCAGTACTTC.

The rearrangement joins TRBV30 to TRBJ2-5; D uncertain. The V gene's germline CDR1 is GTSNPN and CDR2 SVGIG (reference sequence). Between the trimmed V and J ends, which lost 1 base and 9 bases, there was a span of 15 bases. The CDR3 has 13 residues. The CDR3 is CAWSAQTVSPQYF. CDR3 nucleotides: TGTGCCTGGAGTGCACAAACCGTCTCGCCCCAGTACTTC.

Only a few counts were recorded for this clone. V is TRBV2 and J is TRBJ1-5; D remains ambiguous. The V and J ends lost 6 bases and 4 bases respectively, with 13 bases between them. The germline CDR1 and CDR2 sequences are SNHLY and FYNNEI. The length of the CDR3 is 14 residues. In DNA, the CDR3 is TGTGCCAGCAGCCCTTGGACGGGGAATCAGCCCCAGCATTTT. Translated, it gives CASSPWTGNQPQHF.

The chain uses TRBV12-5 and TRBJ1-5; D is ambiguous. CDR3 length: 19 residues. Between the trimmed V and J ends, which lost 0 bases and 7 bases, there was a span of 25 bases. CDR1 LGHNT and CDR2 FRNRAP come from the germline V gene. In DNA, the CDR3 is TGTGCTAGTGGTTTGGTGGTCACCCCCCCCGCGGGGAGGCAGCAGCCCCAGCATTTT. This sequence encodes CASGLVVTPPAGRQQPQHF.

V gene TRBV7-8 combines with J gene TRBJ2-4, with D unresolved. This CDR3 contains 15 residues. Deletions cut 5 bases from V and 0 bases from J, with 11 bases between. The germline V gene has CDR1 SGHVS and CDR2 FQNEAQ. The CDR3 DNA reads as TGTGCCAGCAGCCCCGTCCGTATAGCCAAAAACATTCAGTACTTC. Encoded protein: CASSPVRIAKNIQYF. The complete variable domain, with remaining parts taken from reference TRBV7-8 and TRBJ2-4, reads GAGVSQSPRYKVAKRGQDVALRCDPISGHVSLFWYQQALGQGPEFLTYFQNEAQLDKSGLPSDRFFAERPEGSVSTLKIQRTQQEDSAVYLCASSPVRIAKNIQYFGAGTRLSVL.

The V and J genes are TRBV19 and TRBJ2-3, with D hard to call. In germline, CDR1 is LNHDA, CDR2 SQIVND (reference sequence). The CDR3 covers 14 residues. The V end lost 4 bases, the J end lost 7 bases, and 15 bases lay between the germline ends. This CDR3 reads CASSTGQNKHTQYF. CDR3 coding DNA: TGTGCCAGTAGTACCGGGCAGAACAAGCATACGCAGTATTTT.

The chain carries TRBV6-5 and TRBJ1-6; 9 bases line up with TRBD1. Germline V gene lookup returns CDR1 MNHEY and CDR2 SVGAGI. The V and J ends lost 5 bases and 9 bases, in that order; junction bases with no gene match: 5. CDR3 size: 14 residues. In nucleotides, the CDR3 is TGTGCCAGCAGTCTTCGACAGGGGGGTTCACCCCTCCACTTT. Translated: CASSLRQGGSPLHF.

CDR3 sequence reads: CASSWEQPSAYGYTF. The DNA of the CDR3 is TGTGCCAGCAGCTGGGAACAGCCAAGTGCCTATGGCTACACCTTC. V usage is TRBV2 and J usage is TRBJ1-2; D gene unclear. Germline V gene lookup returns CDR1 SNHLY and CDR2 FYNNEI. This CDR3 comprises 15 residues. V was cut by 6 bases and J by 4 bases, with 18 bases left in between.

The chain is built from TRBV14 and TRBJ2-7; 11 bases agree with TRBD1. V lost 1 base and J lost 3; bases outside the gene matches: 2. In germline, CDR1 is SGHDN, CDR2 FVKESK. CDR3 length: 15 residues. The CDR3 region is CASSQVGQGVYEQYF. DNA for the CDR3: TGTGCCAGCAGCCAAGTGGGACAGGGGGTCTACGAGCAGTACTTC.

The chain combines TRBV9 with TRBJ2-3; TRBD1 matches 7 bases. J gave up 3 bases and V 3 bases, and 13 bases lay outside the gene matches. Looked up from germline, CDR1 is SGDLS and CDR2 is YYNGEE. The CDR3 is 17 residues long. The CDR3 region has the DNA TGTGCCAGCAGCGCTGAACAGGGGTTGAGCGTGACAGATACGCAGTATTTT. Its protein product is CASSAEQGLSVTDTQYF.

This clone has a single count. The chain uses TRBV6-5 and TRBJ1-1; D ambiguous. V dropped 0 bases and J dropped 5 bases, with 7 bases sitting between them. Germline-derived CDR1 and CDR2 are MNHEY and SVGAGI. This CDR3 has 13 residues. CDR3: CASSYSIGTEAFF. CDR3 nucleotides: TGTGCCAGCAGTTACTCGATTGGGACTGAAGCTTTCTTT.